This T cell receptor (beta chain) appears in the sequencing data of a study of blood T cell repertoires in COVID-19 (dated by TCRdb to the early 2020s). For context, the study as a whole: The collaborator samples originated in the United States, Italy and Spain and spanned the acute and convalescent phases of COVID-19. Samples came from the ongoing ImmuneRACE study (first 160 participants) plus 1,254 subjects from 6 global collaborators. Nearly every sample came with metadata listing a de-identified subject ID, COVID-19 status, age in years and sex. The repertoires were made available in a free public database intended to serve as a resource for research on the immune response to SARS-CoV-2. The material from the prospective study consisted of cDNA or gDNA derived from T cells, B-cell-depleted T cells, or PBMCs. Deeply sampled blood TCRbeta repertoires from subjects exposed to, actively infected with, or recovered from COVID-19 were included in the dataset. Where available, HLA class I and class II types were taken from metadata supplied by the sample provider and were not determined by assay-based typing.

V is pared back by 0 bases and J by 2 bases, with 11 bases lying between the germline termini. CDR1 and CDR2 are read off the germline V gene as SGHRS and YFSETQ. Taken from cysteine to phenylalanine, the CDR3 has 16 residues. The retained sequence is limited to the CDR3, 48 bases, with the frame set at the first base. TCRbeta CDR3 regions were amplified from genomic DNA by means of the immunoSEQ Assay, a bias-controlled multiplex PCR. In the paper's pipeline: The number of nucleated cells in each sample was estimated by amplification of reference gene primers within the assay. To quantify the absolute abundance of each unique TCRbeta CDR3 rearrangement, sequence reads were collapsed and filtered. For each sample, productive Simpson clonality was calculated by taking the square root of Simpson's diversity index across productive rearrangements. What TCRdb holds here is the immuneACCESS table cut down to in-frame rearrangements. Part of the clones is not present; checked against another copy, under half of the missing clones reflect an unresolved V gene, and the others are unexplained. The D gene and trimming were derived from the DNA, and the V and J assignments and clone size from that table. The sample yields 130,000 to 150,000 clones; about 86% were counted once. Approximately 9.2% of the sample goes to the ten largest clones.

Findings and caveats that apply to the study as a whole: The amount of clinical and demographic metadata varied by source and participant and was provided uncurated.

A word on this clone: It lacks a known antigen. The input lacks base qualities; no much larger clone sits a single base away.

Participants in the prospective study were enrolled through a virtual design, were aged about 18 to 89 years, and lived in approximately 25 United States geographic areas. In the prospective study, participants were assigned to cohorts based on the clinical history participants reported in a screening survey and a study questionnaire. For ImmuneRACE Cohort 3, a participant was defined as recovered based on two consecutive negative NP/OP PCR tests, clearance by a healthcare professional, or resolution of symptoms. Each participant in the prospective study had whole blood, serum and a nasopharyngeal or oropharyngeal swab collected by mobile phlebotomists. Additional blood draws and questionnaires over a roughly two-month period could optionally be provided by prospective study participants. Before DNA extraction, blood samples from the prospective study were shipped at room temperature or frozen.

Sequenced input: PBMCs or T cells enriched from blood (not recorded which). The rearrangement joined TRBV5-1 to TRBJ2-2; the D gene cannot be named for sure. The sequence came from a man in his forties or fifties who had recovered from COVID-19. The bases read TGCGCCAGCAGCTTGGATGTCAGACATAACACCGGGGAGCTGTTTTTT. It specifies CASSLDVRHNTGELFF. With the portions outside the CDR3 filled from the reference TRBV5-1 and TRBJ2-2 genes, the complete variable region becomes KAGVTQTPRYLIKTRGQQVTLSCSPISGHRSVSWYQQTPGQGLQFLFEYFSETQRNKGNFPGRFSGRQFSNSRSEMNVSTLELGDSALYLCASSLDVRHNTGELFFGEGSRLTVL.